One and the same sample provided the 21 T cell receptor beta chains below, sequenced in a study of CD8 T cells in Susac syndrome. Random-hexamer reverse transcription was applied to about 0.45 to 1 ug RNA. Each CDR3 protein is one row after TCRdb ran MiXCR on the immunoSEQ multiplex PCR reads. The sample holds approximately 120,000 distinct CDR3 sequences, over 90% seen once. The sequenced sample consisted of CD8+ T cells from PBMCs. The receptors were gathered from a human donor with multiple sclerosis.

The V call is TRBV4-1, the J call TRBJ1-1; D remains unclear. V lost 0 bases, J lost 8 bases, and 22 bases lay in between. Germline values: CDR1 MGHRA, CDR2 YSYEKL. The CDR3 length is 17 residues. In nucleotides, the CDR3 is TGCGCCAGCAGCCAAGATAGCGCAGCAGTAACCTTTATGGAAGCTTTCTTT. Its protein is CASSQDSAAVTFMEAFF.

This clonotype was seen a few times. A read error may produce the germline difference seen at one junction end. The V gene is TRBV9, the J gene TRBJ1-2; D may be TRBD1 (5 bases). This CDR3 comprises 13 residues. Germline CDR1 is SGDLS and CDR2 is YYNGEE. The CDR3 sequence: CASSGQTSYRYTF. CDR3 nucleotide sequence: TGTGCCAGCAGCGGACAGACCTCCTATCGCTACACCTTC.

This clonotype was seen a single time. This chain joins TRBV12-3 or TRBV12-4 and TRBJ1-1; D perhaps matches TRBD1 (5 bases). The V end lost 6 bases, the J end lost 8 bases, and 16 bases lay between the germline ends. The CDR3 runs 13 residues. CDR3 nucleotide sequence: TGTGCCAGCAGCCCCGGGGCGGCGGTCGAAGCTTTCTTT. This translates into CASSPGAAVEAFF.

The chain is built from TRBV19 and TRBJ2-1, with 8 nucleotides matching TRBD1. In germline, CDR1 is LNHDA, CDR2 SQIVND (reference sequence). The CDR3 runs 17 residues. Trimming took 0 bases from V and 7 from J; bases not matched to a gene: 11. The CDR3 spells CASSIDAGGAIINEQFF. The CDR3 DNA reads TGTGCCAGTAGTATAGACGCAGGGGGCGCGATTATAAATGAGCAGTTCTTC.

This chain joins TRBV2 and TRBJ2-1, with 13 bases fitting TRBD2. Germline assignment: CDR1 SNHLY and CDR2 FYNNEI. The CDR3 has 17 amino acids. V trimming: 7 bases; J trimming: 0 bases; junction bases outside the gene matches: 6. CDR3 sequence (DNA): TGTGCCAGCAAACTAGCGGGAGGGCCCGGCTCCTACAATGAGCAGTTCTTC. Encoded protein: CASKLAGGPGSYNEQFF.

The CDR3 nucleotides are TGTGCCAGCAATAACTACGGGACAGCCTACACCGGGGAGCTGTTTTTT. This encodes CASNNYGTAYTGELFF. The genes are TRBV28 and TRBJ2-2, with TRBD1 identical over 7 bases. This CDR3 has 16 residues. Germline loops: CDR1 MDHEN, CDR2 SYDVKM. V lost 7 bases and J lost 3; bases outside the gene matches: 11.

V gene TRBV15 combines with J gene TRBJ2-3; tentatively, D is TRBD1 (6 bases). This CDR3 is 14 amino acids long. The germline V gene has CDR1 LNHNV and CDR2 YYDKDF (reference sequence). V lost 3 bases to trimming and J lost 6 bases, with 13 bases between them. CDR3 DNA sequence: TGTGCCACCAGCAGGGGGGCTAGGGTGGATACGCAGTATTTT. It is translated as CATSRGARVDTQYF.

This chain links TRBV6-2 or TRBV6-3 with TRBJ2-1, with TRBD2 as a possible D gene (5 bases). The CDR3 has 16 residues. The V and J ends lost 3 bases and 0 bases respectively, with 12 bases between them. The germline V gene encodes CDR1 MNHEY and CDR2 SVGEGT. The DNA of the CDR3 is TGTGCCAGCAGTTATCCCCAGCGGTACTCCTACAATGAGCAGTTCTTC. It codes for CASSYPQRYSYNEQFF.

The chain uses TRBV29-1 and TRBJ1-2; the D is unclear. Germline V CDR1 and CDR2: SQVTM, ANQGSEA. Trimming shortened V by 0 bases and J by 9 bases, and 14 bases separated the two germline ends. The CDR3 sequence is 13 residues long. The CDR3 spells CSVEEATQRSYTF. DNA for the CDR3: TGCAGCGTTGAAGAAGCGACGCAGCGGAGCTACACCTTC.

The V call is TRBV9, the J call TRBJ1-4; D unresolved. This CDR3 has 14 residues. Trimming took 0 bases from V and 8 from J, leaving 11 bases between them. Germline CDR1 reads SGDLS; CDR2 reads YYNGEE. CDR3 sequence: CASSVAGVSEKLFF. The CDR3 bases are TGTGCCAGCAGCGTAGCTGGGGTTAGCGAAAAACTGTTTTTT.

The J gene is TRBJ1-1, the V gene TRBV29-1; D gene ambiguous. Germline V gene data show CDR1 as SQVTM and CDR2 as ANQGSEA. V shed 1 base and J shed 0 bases, with 9 bases lying between them. The CDR3 consists of 14 residues. The CDR3 sequence: CSVEGGVMNTEAFF. DNA for the CDR3: TGCAGCGTTGAAGGTGGGGTAATGAACACTGAAGCTTTCTTT.

This clonotype was picked up a small number of times. The chain is built from TRBV15 and TRBJ2-5, with 7 bases aligning to TRBD1. This CDR3 has 12 residues. Per germline, CDR1 LNHNV and CDR2 YYDKDF (reference sequence). V was clipped by 3 bases and J by 5 bases; unmatched bases: 0. The CDR3 DNA follows: TGTGCCACCAGCAGCAGGGGGGAGACCCAGTACTTC. Translating gives CATSSRGETQYF.

The rearrangement links TRBV12-3 or TRBV12-4 to TRBJ1-1; 7 bases fit TRBD1. The length of the CDR3 is 13 residues. J was trimmed by 7 bases and V by 2 bases; bases with no gene match: 4. CDR3 nucleotides: TGTGCCAGCAGTTTATATGGGACAGATGAAGCTTTCTTT. Translated: CASSLYGTDEAFF.

The J gene is TRBJ1-4, the V gene TRBV4-1; TRBD1 agrees at 10 bases. This CDR3 contains 15 residues. Per germline, CDR1 MGHRA and CDR2 YSYEKL. Unmatched junction bases numbered 9, after V lost 6 bases and J lost 8 bases. The CDR3 sequence is CASSPRTGGPEKLFF. The DNA of the CDR3 is TGCGCCAGCAGTCCAAGGACAGGGGGACCCGAAAAACTGTTTTTT.

The rearrangement joins TRBV7-9 to TRBJ1-1; D unclear. The CDR3 is 13 amino acids. The germline V gene has CDR1 SEHNR and CDR2 FQNEAQ (reference sequence). V lost 1 base to trimming and J lost 6 bases, with 9 bases between them. This CDR3 is CASSLERRAEAFF. CDR3 coding DNA: TGTGCCAGCAGCTTAGAAAGACGGGCTGAAGCTTTCTTT.

The rearrangement uses TRBV19 and TRBJ1-1; 8 bases map to TRBD1. Per the germline V gene, CDR1 is LNHDA and CDR2 is SQIVND (reference sequence). This CDR3 comprises 16 residues. The ends lost 5 bases at V and 6 bases at J; junction bases unmatched: 14. The CDR3 loop is CASSGTRDRPGAEAFF. DNA of the CDR3: TGTGCCAGTAGTGGGACTCGGGACAGGCCAGGCGCTGAAGCTTTCTTT. The full variable domain, its missing parts supplied by reference TRBV19 and TRBJ1-1, is DGGITQSPKYLFRKEGQNVTLSCEQNLNHDAMYWYRQDPGQGLRLIYYSQIVNDFQKGDIAEGYSVSREKKESFPLTVTSAQKNPTAFYLCASSGTRDRPGAEAFFGQGTRLTVV.

This sequence joins TRBV3-1 and TRBJ2-2; TRBD1 matches 9 bases. The germline CDR1 and CDR2 sequences are LGHDT and YNNKEL (reference sequence). Losses at the gene ends were 0 bases for V and 3 bases for J; bases not matched to a gene: 5. This CDR3 has 17 amino acids. The DNA for the CDR3 is TGTGCCAGCAGCCAAGAGTACGGGACAGGGTACACCGGGGAGCTGTTTTTT. It is translated as CASSQEYGTGYTGELFF.

This clonotype is a singleton in its sample. The rearrangement joins TRBV27 to TRBJ2-3; 11 positions match TRBD2. CDR3 length: 17 amino acids. Germline CDR1 is MNHEY and CDR2 is SMNVEV (reference sequence). The V gene end was trimmed by 10 bases and the J gene end by 4 bases; junction bases not matched to a gene: 16. The CDR3 DNA reads TGTGCCACCGAGGCTAGCGGGGGGACCGCGGGGGCAGATACGCAGTATTTT. Protein product: CATEASGGTAGADTQYF.

J is TRBJ2-3 and V is TRBV6-1; TRBD1 is a possible D gene (6 bases). Germline CDR1 MNHNS, CDR2 SASEGT. The CDR3 sequence is 18 residues long. The V end was cut by 6 bases, the J end by 6 bases, with 28 bases between. Here the CDR3 reads CASSPSSTGPQRGDTQYF. The DNA of the CDR3 is TGTGCCAGCAGCCCCTCCTCGACAGGACCTCAAAGAGGTGATACGCAGTATTTT.

This chain joins TRBV12-3 or TRBV12-4 and TRBJ2-2; 7 bases are shared with TRBD2. The ends lost 3 bases at V and 6 bases at J; junction bases unmatched: 7. This CDR3 is built from 15 residues. CDR3 sequence (DNA): TGTGCCAGCAGTTTTTGGGGGGGGGTTTCCGGGGAGCTGTTTTTT. Protein sequence: CASSFWGGVSGELFF.

The chain couples TRBV7-6 to TRBJ2-2, with 7 bases that match TRBD1. Germline values: CDR1 SGHVS, CDR2 FNYEAQ. The CDR3 runs to 15 residues. Trimming took 5 bases from V and 4 from J; bases not matched to a gene: 7. This chain's CDR3 is CASSKMTGSTGELFF. The CDR3 coding sequence is TGTGCCAGCAGCAAGATGACAGGGAGCACCGGGGAGCTGTTTTTT.